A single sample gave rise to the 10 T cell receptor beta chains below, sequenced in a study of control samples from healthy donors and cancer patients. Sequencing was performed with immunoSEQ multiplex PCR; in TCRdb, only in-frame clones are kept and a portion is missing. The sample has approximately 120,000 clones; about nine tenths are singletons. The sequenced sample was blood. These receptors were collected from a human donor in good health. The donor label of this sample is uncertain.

In DNA form, the CDR3 reads TGTGCCAGCAAGGGGCCGAAACTGGGGGATTCGGACGAGCAGTACGTC. Protein: CASKGPKLGDSDEQYV. This chain links TRBV6-4 with TRBJ2-7; D is possibly TRBD1 or TRBD2 (5 bases each). Trimming left V 7 bases short and J 5 bases short, with 24 bases between. Germline values: CDR1 MRHNA, CDR2 SNTAGT. This CDR3 spans 16 amino acids.

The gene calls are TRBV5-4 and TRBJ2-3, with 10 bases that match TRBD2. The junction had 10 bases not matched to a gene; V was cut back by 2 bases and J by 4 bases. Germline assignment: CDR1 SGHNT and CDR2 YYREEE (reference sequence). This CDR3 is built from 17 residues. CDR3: CASSFRAGGPISDTQYF. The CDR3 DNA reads TGTGCCAGCAGCTTCCGAGCGGGGGGGCCGATCTCAGATACGCAGTATTTT. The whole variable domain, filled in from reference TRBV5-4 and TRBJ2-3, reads ETGVTQSPTHLIKTRGQQVTLRCSSQSGHNTVSWYQQALGQGPQFIFQYYREEENGRGNFPPRFSGLQFPNYSSELNVNALELDDSALYLCASSFRAGGPISDTQYFGPGTRLTVL.

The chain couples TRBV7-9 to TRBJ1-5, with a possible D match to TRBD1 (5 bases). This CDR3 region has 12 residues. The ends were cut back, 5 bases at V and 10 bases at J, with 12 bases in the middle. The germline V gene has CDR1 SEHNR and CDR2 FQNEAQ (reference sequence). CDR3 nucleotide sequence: TGTGCCAGCAGCGCATCAGGGAACCCCCAGCATTTT. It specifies CASSASGNPQHF.

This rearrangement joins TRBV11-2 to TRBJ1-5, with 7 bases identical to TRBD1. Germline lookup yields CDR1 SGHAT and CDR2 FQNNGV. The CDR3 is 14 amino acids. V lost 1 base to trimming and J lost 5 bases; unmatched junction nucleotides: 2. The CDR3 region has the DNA TGTGCCAGCAGCTTAGGACAGGGCTATCAGCCCCAGCATTTT. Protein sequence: CASSLGQGYQPQHF.

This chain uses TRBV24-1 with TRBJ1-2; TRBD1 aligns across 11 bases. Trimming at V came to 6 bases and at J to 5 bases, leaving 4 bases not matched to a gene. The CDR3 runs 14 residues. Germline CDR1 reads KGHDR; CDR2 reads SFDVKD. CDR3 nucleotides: TGTGCCACCAGTCCGGGACAGGGGGTATATGGCTACACCTTC. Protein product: CATSPGQGVYGYTF.

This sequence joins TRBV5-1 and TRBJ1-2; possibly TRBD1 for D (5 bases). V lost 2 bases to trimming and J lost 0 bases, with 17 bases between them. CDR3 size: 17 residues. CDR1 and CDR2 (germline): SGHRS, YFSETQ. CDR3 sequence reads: CASSFSGGSLSNYGYTF. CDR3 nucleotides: TGCGCCAGCAGCTTCAGCGGGGGATCTTTATCTAACTATGGCTACACCTTC.

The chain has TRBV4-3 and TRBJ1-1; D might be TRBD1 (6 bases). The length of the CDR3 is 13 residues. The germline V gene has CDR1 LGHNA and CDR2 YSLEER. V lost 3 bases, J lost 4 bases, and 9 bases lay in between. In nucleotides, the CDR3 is TGCGCCAGCAGCCACAAACAGGGCACTGAAGCTTTCTTT. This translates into CASSHKQGTEAFF.

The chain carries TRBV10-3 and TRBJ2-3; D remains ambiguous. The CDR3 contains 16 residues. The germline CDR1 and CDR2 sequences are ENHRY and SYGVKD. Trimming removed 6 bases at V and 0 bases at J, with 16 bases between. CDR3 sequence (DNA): TGTGCCATCAGCCCTACTGGCGGCCAAAGCACAGATACGCAGTATTTT. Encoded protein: CAISPTGGQSTDTQYF.

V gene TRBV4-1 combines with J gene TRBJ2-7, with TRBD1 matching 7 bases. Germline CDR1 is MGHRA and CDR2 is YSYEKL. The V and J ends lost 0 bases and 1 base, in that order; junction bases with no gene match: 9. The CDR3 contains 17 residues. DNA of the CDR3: TGCGCCAGCAGCCAAGAACCCATGACAGGGTATTCCTACGAGCAGTACTTC. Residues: CASSQEPMTGYSYEQYF.

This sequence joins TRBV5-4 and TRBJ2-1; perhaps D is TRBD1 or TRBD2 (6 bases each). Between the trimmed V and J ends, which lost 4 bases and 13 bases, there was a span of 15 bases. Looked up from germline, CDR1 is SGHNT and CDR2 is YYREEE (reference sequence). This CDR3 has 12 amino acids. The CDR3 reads CASSAVGGPQFF. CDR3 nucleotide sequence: TGTGCCAGCAGCGCGGTCGGGGGCCCTCAGTTCTTC.